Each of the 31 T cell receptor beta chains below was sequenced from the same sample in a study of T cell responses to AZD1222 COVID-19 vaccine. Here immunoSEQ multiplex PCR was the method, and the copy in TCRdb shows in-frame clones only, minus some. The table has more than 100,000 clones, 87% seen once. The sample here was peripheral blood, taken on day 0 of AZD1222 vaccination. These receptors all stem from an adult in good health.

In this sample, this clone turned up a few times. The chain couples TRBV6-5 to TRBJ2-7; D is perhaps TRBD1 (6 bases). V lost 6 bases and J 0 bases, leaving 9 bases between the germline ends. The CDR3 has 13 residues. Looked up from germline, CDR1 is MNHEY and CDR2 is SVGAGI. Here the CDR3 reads CASRPRGSYEQYF. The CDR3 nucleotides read TGTGCCAGCAGACCCAGGGGCTCCTACGAGCAGTACTTC.

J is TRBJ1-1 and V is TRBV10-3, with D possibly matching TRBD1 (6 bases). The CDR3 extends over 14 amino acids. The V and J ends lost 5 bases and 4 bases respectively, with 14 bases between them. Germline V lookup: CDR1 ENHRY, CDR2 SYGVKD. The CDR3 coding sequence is TGTGCCATCAGTCCCAGGGGCTTTGGCACTGAAGCTTTCTTT. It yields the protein CAISPRGFGTEAFF.

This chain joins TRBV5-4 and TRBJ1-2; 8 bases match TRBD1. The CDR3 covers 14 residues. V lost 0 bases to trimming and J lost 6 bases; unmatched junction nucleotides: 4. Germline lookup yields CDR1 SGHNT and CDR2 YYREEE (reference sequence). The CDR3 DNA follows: TGTGCCAGCAGCTTGGACAGGGGGGGAGATGGCTACACCTTC. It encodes CASSLDRGGDGYTF.

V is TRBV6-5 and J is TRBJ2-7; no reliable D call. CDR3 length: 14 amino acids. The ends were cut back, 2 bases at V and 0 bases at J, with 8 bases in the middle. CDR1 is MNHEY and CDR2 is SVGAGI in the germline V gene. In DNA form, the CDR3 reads TGTGCCAGCAGTTACGCCGACGACTCCTACGAGCAGTACTTC. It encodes CASSYADDSYEQYF.

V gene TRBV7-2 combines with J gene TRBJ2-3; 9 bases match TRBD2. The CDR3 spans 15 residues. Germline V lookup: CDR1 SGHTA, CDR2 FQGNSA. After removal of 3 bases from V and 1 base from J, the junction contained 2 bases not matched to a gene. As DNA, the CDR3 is TGTGCCAGCAGCTTGGTAGCGGGGGGCACAGATACGCAGTATTTT. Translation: CASSLVAGGTDTQYF.

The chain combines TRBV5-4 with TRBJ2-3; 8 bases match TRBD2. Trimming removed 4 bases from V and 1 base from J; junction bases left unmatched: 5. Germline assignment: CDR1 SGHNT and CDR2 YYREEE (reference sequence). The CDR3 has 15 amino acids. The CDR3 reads CASSPAGARTDTQYF. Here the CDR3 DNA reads TGTGCCAGCAGCCCAGCGGGGGCGCGCACAGATACGCAGTATTTT.

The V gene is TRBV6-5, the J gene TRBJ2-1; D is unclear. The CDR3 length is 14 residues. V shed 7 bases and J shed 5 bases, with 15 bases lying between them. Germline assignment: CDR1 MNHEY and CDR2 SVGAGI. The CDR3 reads CASTKTGNDNEQFF. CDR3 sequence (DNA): TGTGCCAGCACCAAGACGGGCAACGACAATGAGCAGTTCTTC.

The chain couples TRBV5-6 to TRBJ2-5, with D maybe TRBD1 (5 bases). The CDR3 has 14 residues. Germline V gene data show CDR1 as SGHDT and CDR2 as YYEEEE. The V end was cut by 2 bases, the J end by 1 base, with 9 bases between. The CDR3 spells CASSLSGSQETQYF. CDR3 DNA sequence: TGTGCCAGCAGCTTATCAGGGTCCCAAGAGACCCAGTACTTC.

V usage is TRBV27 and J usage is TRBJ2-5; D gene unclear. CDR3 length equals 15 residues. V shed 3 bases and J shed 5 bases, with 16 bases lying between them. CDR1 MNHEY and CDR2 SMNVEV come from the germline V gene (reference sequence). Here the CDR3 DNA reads TGTGCCAGCAGTTTTCCAGGATCGAGTTTGGAGACCCAGTACTTC. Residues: CASSFPGSSLETQYF.

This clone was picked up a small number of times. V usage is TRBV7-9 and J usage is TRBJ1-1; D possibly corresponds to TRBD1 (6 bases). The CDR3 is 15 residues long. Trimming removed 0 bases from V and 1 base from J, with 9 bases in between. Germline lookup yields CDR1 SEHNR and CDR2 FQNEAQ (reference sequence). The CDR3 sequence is CASSLAGQRNTEAFF. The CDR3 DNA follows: TGTGCCAGCAGCTTAGCCGGACAGCGGAACACTGAAGCTTTCTTT.

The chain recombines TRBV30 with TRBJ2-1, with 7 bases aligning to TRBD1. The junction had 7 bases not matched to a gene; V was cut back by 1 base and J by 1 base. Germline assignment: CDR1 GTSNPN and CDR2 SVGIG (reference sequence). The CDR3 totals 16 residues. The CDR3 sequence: CAWSGPTGSSYNEQFF. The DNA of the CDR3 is TGTGCCTGGAGTGGGCCGACAGGGAGTTCCTACAATGAGCAGTTCTTC.

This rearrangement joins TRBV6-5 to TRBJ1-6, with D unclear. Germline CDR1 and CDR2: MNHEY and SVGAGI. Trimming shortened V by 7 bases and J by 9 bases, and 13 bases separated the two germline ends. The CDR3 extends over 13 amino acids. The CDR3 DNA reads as TGTGCCAGCATGGGCGGGCCCGTTTCACCCCTCCACTTT. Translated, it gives CASMGGPVSPLHF.

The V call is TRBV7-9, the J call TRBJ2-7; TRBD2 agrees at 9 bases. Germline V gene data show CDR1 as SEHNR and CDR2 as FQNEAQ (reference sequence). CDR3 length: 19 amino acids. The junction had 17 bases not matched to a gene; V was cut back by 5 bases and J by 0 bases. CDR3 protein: CASSPGRGGAGSGSYEQYF. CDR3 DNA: TGTGCCAGCAGCCCAGGGCGCGGGGGGGCCGGTTCAGGCTCCTACGAGCAGTACTTC.

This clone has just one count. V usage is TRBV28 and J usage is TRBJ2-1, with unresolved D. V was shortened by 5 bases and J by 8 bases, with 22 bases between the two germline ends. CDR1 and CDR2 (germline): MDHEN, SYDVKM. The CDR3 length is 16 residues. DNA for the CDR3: TGTGCCAGCAGTCCAAACCTCAAGCCGGACCGCCATGAGCAGTTCTTC. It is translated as CASSPNLKPDRHEQFF. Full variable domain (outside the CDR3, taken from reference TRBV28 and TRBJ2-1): DVKVTQSSRYLVKRTGEKVFLECVQDMDHENMFWYRQDPGLGLRLIYFSYDVKMKEKGDIPEGYSVSREKKERFSLILESASTNQTSMYLCASSPNLKPDRHEQFFGPGTRLTVL.

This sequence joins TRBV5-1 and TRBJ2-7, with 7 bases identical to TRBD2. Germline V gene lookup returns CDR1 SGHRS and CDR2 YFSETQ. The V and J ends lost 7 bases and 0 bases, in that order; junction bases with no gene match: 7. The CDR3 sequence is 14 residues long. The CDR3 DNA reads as TGCGCCAGCTGTAAGGGGACTAACTCCTACGAGCAGTACTTC. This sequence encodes CASCKGTNSYEQYF.

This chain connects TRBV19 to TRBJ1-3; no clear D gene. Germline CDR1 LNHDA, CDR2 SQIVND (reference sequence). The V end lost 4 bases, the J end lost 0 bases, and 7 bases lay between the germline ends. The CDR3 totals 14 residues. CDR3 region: CASSSGPSGNTIYF. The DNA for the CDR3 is TGTGCCAGTAGTAGCGGCCCCTCTGGAAACACCATATATTTT.

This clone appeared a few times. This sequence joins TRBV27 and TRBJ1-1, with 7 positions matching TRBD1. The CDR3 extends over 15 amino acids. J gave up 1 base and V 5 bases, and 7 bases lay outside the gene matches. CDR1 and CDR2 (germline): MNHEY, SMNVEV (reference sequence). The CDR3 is CASSTLTGPNTEAFF. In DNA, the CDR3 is TGTGCCAGCAGTACACTGACAGGGCCGAACACTGAAGCTTTCTTT.

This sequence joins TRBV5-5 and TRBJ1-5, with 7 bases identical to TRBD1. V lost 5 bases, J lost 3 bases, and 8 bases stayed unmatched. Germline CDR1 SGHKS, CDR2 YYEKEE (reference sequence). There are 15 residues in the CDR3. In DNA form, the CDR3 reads TGTGCCAGCAGTTTTACAGGGGCGCACAATCAGCCCCAGCATTTT. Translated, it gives CASSFTGAHNQPQHF. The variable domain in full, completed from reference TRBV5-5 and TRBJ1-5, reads DAGVTQSPTHLIKTRGQQVTLRCSPISGHKSVSWYQQVLGQGPQFIFQYYEKEERGRGNFPDRFSARQFPNYSSELNVNALLLGDSALYLCASSFTGAHNQPQHFGDGTRLSIL.

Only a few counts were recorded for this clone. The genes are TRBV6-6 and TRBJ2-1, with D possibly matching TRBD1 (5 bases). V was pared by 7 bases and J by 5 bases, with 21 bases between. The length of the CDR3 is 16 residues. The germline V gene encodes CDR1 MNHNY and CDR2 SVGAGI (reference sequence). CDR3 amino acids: CASKQGAWGLNNEQFF. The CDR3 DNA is TGTGCCAGCAAACAAGGGGCCTGGGGCCTTAACAATGAGCAGTTCTTC.

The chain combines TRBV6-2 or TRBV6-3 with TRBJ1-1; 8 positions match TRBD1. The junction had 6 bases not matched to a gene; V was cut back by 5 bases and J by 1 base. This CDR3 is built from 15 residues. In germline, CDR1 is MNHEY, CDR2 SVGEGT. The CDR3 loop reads CASSHSGTGNTEAFF. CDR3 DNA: TGTGCCAGCAGTCATTCCGGGACAGGGAACACTGAAGCTTTCTTT.

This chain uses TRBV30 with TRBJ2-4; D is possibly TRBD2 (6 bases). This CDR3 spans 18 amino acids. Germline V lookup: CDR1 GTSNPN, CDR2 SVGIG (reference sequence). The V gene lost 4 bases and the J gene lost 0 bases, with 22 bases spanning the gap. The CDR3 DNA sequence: TGTGCCTGGACCCCGGGACTTTTTTCCGCCCTAGCCAAAAACATTCAGTACTTC. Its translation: CAWTPGLFSALAKNIQYF.

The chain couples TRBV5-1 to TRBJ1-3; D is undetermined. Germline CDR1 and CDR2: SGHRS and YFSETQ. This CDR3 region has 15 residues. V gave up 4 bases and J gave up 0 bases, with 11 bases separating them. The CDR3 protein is CASSPSSASGNTIYF. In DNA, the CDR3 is TGCGCCAGCAGCCCTTCGAGCGCCTCTGGAAACACCATATATTTT.

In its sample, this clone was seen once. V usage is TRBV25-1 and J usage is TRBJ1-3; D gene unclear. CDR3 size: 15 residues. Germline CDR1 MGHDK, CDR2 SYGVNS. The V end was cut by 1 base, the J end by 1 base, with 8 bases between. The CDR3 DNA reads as TGTGCCAGCAGTGAATCGGGCAGTTCTGGAAACACCATATATTTT. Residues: CASSESGSSGNTIYF. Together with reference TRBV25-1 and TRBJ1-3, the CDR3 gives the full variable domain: EADIYQTPRYLVIGTGKKITLECSQTMGHDKMYWYQQDPGMELHLIHYSYGVNSTEKGDLSSESTVSRIRTEHFPLTLESARPSHTSQYLCASSESGSSGNTIYFGEGSWLTVV.

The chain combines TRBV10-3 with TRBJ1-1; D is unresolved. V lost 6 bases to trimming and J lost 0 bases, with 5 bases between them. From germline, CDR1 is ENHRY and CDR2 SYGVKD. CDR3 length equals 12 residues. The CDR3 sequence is CAIREMNTEAFF. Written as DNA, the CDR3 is TGTGCCATCAGGGAAATGAACACTGAAGCTTTCTTT.

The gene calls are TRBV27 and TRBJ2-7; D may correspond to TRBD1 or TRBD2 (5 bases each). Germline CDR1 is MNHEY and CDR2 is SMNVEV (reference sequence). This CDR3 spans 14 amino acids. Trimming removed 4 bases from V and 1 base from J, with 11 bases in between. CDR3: CASSSPGPSYEQYF. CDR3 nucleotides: TGTGCCAGCAGTTCTCCGGGACCTTCCTACGAGCAGTACTTC.

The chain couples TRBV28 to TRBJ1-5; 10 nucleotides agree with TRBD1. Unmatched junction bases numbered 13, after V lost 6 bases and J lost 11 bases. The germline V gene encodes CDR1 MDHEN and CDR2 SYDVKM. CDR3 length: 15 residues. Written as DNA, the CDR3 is TGTGCCAGCAGCCTCACCGGGACAGGGGCCGGGGCCCAGCATTTT. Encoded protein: CASSLTGTGAGAQHF.

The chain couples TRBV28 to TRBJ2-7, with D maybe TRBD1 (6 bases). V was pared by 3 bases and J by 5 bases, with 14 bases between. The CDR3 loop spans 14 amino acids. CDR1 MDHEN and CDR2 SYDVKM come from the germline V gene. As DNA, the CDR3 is TGTGCCAGCAGTTTGCGGCAGGGGTCGCACGAGCAGTACTTC. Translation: CASSLRQGSHEQYF.

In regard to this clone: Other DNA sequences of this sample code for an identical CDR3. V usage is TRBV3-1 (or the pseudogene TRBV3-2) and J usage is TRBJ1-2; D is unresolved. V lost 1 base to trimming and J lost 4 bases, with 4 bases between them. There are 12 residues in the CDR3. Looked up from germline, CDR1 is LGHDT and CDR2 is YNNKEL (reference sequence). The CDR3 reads CASSQAAYGYTF. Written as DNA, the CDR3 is TGTGCCAGCAGCCAAGCGGCCTATGGCTACACCTTC.

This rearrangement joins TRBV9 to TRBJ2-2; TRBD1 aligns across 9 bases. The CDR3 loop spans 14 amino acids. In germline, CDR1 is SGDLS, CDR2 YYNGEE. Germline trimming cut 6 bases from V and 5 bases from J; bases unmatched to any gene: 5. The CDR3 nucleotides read TGTGCCAGCATGGGACAGGGTAGGACCGGGGAGCTGTTTTTT. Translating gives CASMGQGRTGELFF.

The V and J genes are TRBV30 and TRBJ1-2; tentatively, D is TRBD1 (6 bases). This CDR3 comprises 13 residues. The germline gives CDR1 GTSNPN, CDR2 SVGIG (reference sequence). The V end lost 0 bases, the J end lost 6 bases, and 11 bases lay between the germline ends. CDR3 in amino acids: CAWSVTGRDGYTF. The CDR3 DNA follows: TGTGCCTGGAGTGTTACAGGGCGGGATGGCTACACCTTC.

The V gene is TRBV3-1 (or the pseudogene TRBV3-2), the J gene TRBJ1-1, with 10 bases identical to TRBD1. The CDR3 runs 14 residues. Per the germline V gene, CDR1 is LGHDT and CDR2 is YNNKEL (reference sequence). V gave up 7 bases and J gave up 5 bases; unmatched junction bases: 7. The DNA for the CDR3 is TGTGCCAGCAAAAAGTCGGACAGGGGGACTGAAGCTTTCTTT. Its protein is CASKKSDRGTEAFF.